This TCR beta chain was identified in a study of cytomegalovirus exposure and HLA in healthy donors. The V gene lost 6 bases and the J gene lost 1 base, with 7 bases spanning the gap. The germline CDR1 and CDR2 sequences are SNHLY and FYNNEI. This CDR3 has 13 amino acids. These donors, healthy bone marrow donors, were studied. PCR was performed using 60 Vbeta and 13 Jbeta primers. Clones were sequenced by immunoSEQ multiplex PCR, and TCRdb holds only the in-frame ones, with some missing. The profile shows 90,000 to 120,000 clones, 81% of them singletons. This clone turned up a few times. V and J are TRBV2 and TRBJ1-5; possibly TRBD1 for D (6 bases). The sample consisted of PBMCs. The TCR comes from a man younger than 40 in good health and CMV-seronegative. The CDR3 coding sequence is TGTGCCAGCAGGGGGGCAAGCAATCAGCCCCAGCATTTT. The encoded protein is CASRGASNQPQHF. Using reference TRBV2 and TRBJ1-5 for the parts outside the CDR3, the full variable domain is EPEVTQTPSHQVTQMGQEVILRCVPISNHLYFYWYRQILGQKVEFLVSFYNNEISEKSEIFDDQFSVERPDGSNFTLKIRSTKLEDSAMYFCASRGASNQPQHFGDGTRLSIL.